This record concerns one TCR beta chain sequence. The data derive from a study of blood T cell repertoires in COVID-19. The overall study: T cells, B-cell-depleted T cells, or PBMCs provided the cDNA or gDNA that served as material.

The age range of participants was about 18 to 90 years, with residence in about 25 US areas. Which cohort a participant joined came from the clinical history participants gave. With V trimmed by 6 bases and J by 0 bases, 4 bases remained unmatched. Germline-derived CDR1 and CDR2 are SNHLY and FYNNEI. The CDR3 is made up of 15 amino acids. The repertoire was sequenced with immunoSEQ multiplex PCR; TCRdb's copy has only in-frame clones and lacks some. The table shows some 200,000 clones, with 75% to 90% occurring only once. The sequenced sample consisted of PBMCs or T cells enriched from blood (not recorded which). The clonotype was recovered from a woman aged 40-49 years with acute COVID-19. The chain uses TRBV2 and TRBJ2-3; 9 nucleotides line up with TRBD2. The CDR3 nucleotides are TGTGCCAGCAGAAAGACTAGCGGAAGCACAGATACGCAGTATTTT. This encodes CASRKTSGSTDTQYF.